Here is one T cell receptor beta chain with its context. The target antigen is unknown. The sample belongs to a study of T cell repertoires in cytomegalovirus infection. Looked up from germline, CDR1 is MNHNS and CDR2 is SASEGT. The CDR3 runs 15 residues. The V end was cut by 2 bases, the J end by 3 bases, with 11 bases between. Using its own MiXCR run on the reads, TCRdb lists one record per CDR3 protein. This table has roughly 990,000 distinct CDR3 sequences, roughly a third appearing once. This specimen consisted of cultured CD8+ T cells from PBMCs, obtained from culture after CMV antigen stimulation. This chain joins TRBV6-1 and TRBJ1-5, with unresolved D. The clonotype was recovered from a human donor in good health (CMV status not recorded). Some clones in this sample may be carry-over from other donors' samples. The CDR3 DNA reads TGTGCCAGCAGTGAAATTATCAGATACAATCAGCCCCAGCATTTT. It is translated as CASSEIIRYNQPQHF.